These 26 T cell receptor beta chains originate from one sample sequenced in a study of response to subunit inactivated influenza vaccine. TCRdb re-called the RT-PCR reads with MiXCR, one entry per CDR3 protein. There are 300,000 to 350,000 distinct CDR3 sequences in the sample; roughly 22% occur only once, and roughly a tenth lies in the top ten. The sample here was PBMCs from blood, taken less than 22 months after vaccination. The source of these receptors is a man aged 50 to 69 who received an inactivated influenza vaccine.

This clonotype has more than one count but fewer than ten. The chain recombines TRBV4-1 with TRBJ2-2, with a possible D match to TRBD1 (6 bases). Germline loops: CDR1 MGHRA, CDR2 YSYEKL. The CDR3 sequence is 16 residues long. V lost 4 bases and J lost 5, with 17 bases in between. CDR3 loop: CASSLRGTEGTGELFF. The CDR3 nucleotides are TGCGCCAGCAGCCTTAGGGGGACCGAGGGTACCGGGGAGCTGTTTTTT.

This clonotype was counted a few times. The CDR3 bases are TGCGCCAGCAGCCAAGATTGGGGTCCAGGGTTGACAGATACGCAGTATTTT. Translation gives CASSQDWGPGLTDTQYF. The gene calls are TRBV4-3 and TRBJ2-3; tentatively, D is TRBD1 (5 bases). In germline, CDR1 is LGHNA, CDR2 YSLEER. The CDR3 totals 17 residues. V dropped 0 bases and J dropped 3 bases, with 16 bases sitting between them.

Comments on this clonotype: An end of the junction differs from the germline gene, which may be a read error. The genes are TRBV29-1 and TRBJ2-3, with D uncertain. Germline V CDR1 and CDR2: SQVTM, ANQGSEA. This CDR3 has 14 residues. The CDR3 DNA sequence: TGCAGCGTGGAAGGACGTACTGGGACAGATACGCAGTATTTT. This codes for CSVEGRTGTDTQYF.

The chain recombines TRBV11-2 with TRBJ2-2, with no clear D. The V gene lost 2 bases and the J gene lost 5 bases, with 6 bases spanning the gap. The CDR3 extends over 13 amino acids. Germline CDR1 and CDR2: SGHAT and FQNNGV. This chain's CDR3 is CASSLQQTGELFF. DNA of the CDR3: TGTGCCAGCAGCTTACAACAGACCGGGGAGCTGTTTTTT.

This clonotype was counted once. The V gene is TRBV5-6, the J gene TRBJ2-5; D unresolved. Per germline, CDR1 SGHDT and CDR2 YYEEEE. Trimming removed 3 bases at V and 6 bases at J, with 9 bases between. The CDR3 loop spans 12 amino acids. The CDR3 region has the DNA TGTGCCAGCAGCTCAACTATGAAGACCCAGTACTTC. Protein: CASSSTMKTQYF.

The chain carries TRBV6-1 and TRBJ2-2; D possibly corresponds to TRBD2 (5 bases). V was clipped by 6 bases and J by 4 bases, with 15 bases between them. Germline CDR1 MNHNS, CDR2 SASEGT. This CDR3 spans 15 amino acids. The CDR3, as DNA: TGTGCCAGCAGCTTCACCCCGGGGAGCACCGGGGAGCTGTTTTTT. Its protein is CASSFTPGSTGELFF.

This clonotype showed up just a few times. A single base separates this from a much larger clone, so it may be a read error. The chain uses TRBV28 and TRBJ1-2; possibly TRBD1 for D (5 bases). From germline, CDR1 is MDHEN and CDR2 SYDVKM. The CDR3 totals 14 residues. The CDR3 is CGSSRTLSAHGYTF. DNA for the CDR3: TGTGGCAGCAGTCGGACATTATCAGCTCATGGCTACACCTTC.

The chain carries TRBV5-1 and TRBJ2-1; 8 bases map to TRBD1. Trimming took 3 bases from V and 7 from J; bases not matched to a gene: 0. In germline, CDR1 is SGHRS, CDR2 YFSETQ. There are 12 residues in the CDR3. The CDR3 sequence is CASSWTGNEQFF. The CDR3 DNA reads as TGCGCCAGCAGCTGGACAGGGAATGAGCAGTTCTTC.

CDR3 nucleotide sequence: TGCAGCACTACCGGGACAGGACGCGAGACCCAGTACTTC. Translation: CSTTGTGRETQYF. The chain carries TRBV29-1 and TRBJ2-5, with 8 bases lining up with TRBD1. The CDR3 is 13 amino acids. J was trimmed by 5 bases and V by 8 bases; bases with no gene match: 10. Germline V gives CDR1 SQVTM, CDR2 ANQGSEA. Supplemented by reference TRBV29-1 and TRBJ2-5, the full variable domain reads SAVISQKPSRDICQRGTSLTIQCQVDSQVTMMFWYRQQPGQSLTLIATANQGSEATYESGFVIDKFPISRPNLTFSTLTVSNMSPEDSSIYLCSTTGTGRETQYFGPGTRLLVL.

This clonotype has a handful of counts. The gene calls are TRBV7-2 and TRBJ2-7; D may be TRBD1 (6 bases). V was pared by 6 bases and J by 3 bases, with 24 bases between. CDR3 size: 17 residues. Germline CDR1 is SGHTA and CDR2 is FQGNSA. CDR3 region: CASSQIPSGQQYYEQYF. The CDR3 DNA follows: TGTGCCAGCAGTCAGATTCCTAGTGGACAGCAATACTACGAGCAGTACTTC.

This clonotype was found a few times. The J gene is TRBJ1-2, the V gene TRBV6-1; 9 bases match TRBD1. The V gene's germline CDR1 is MNHNS and CDR2 SASEGT. There are 13 residues in the CDR3. V lost 6 bases and J lost 2; bases outside the gene matches: 1. The CDR3 spells CASRGQGNYGYTF. The CDR3 coding sequence is TGTGCCAGCAGAGGACAGGGGAACTATGGCTACACCTTC.

This clonotype has a handful of counts. V usage is TRBV4-3 and J usage is TRBJ1-2; D possibly corresponds to TRBD1 (5 bases). Germline values: CDR1 LGHNA, CDR2 YSLEER. There are 16 residues in the CDR3. The V and J ends lost 1 base and 3 bases respectively, with 15 bases between them. In nucleotides, the CDR3 is TGCGCCAGCAGCCAAGCTGCCGTGGGGGAGTACTATGGCTACACCTTC. It codes for CASSQAAVGEYYGYTF.

The rearrangement joins TRBV24-1 to TRBJ2-3, with TRBD1 matching 9 bases. The J segment lost 6 bases and the V segment lost 5 bases, leaving 8 bases of the junction unmatched. This CDR3 has 15 residues. Germline V gene data show CDR1 as KGHDR and CDR2 as SFDVKD. The CDR3 nucleotides read TGTGCCACCAGTGGGTCGGGACAGGGCATGGATACGCAGTATTTT. It is translated as CATSGSGQGMDTQYF.

This clonotype turned up a few times. The chain has TRBV20-1 and TRBJ1-1; possibly TRBD1 for D (6 bases). The germline V and J ends were trimmed by 1 base and 6 bases, with 12 bases remaining between them. Germline CDR1 reads DFQATT; CDR2 reads SNEGSKA (reference sequence). This CDR3 spans 13 amino acids. CDR3 region: CSARVRGRAEAFF. In DNA, the CDR3 is TGCAGTGCTAGAGTTAGGGGGAGGGCTGAAGCTTTCTTT.

This clonotype occurred a few times. The genes are TRBV27 and TRBJ2-3, with D maybe TRBD1 (6 bases). This CDR3 is built from 15 residues. Between the trimmed V and J ends, which lost 3 bases and 6 bases, there was a span of 16 bases. In germline, CDR1 is MNHEY, CDR2 SMNVEV (reference sequence). The CDR3 DNA is TGTGCCAGCAGTTTTCAGGGGCCCCGTTTGGATACGCAGTATTTT. Translation gives CASSFQGPRLDTQYF.

The chain carries TRBV29-1 and TRBJ2-1; 8 nucleotides match TRBD2. The CDR3 has 15 residues. CDR1 SQVTM and CDR2 ANQGSEA come from the germline V gene. With V trimmed by 6 bases and J by 9 bases, 16 bases remained unmatched. The DNA of the CDR3 is TGCAGCGTCCGACGGACTAGCTCGGTTGAACTTGAGCAGTTCTTC. It specifies CSVRRTSSVELEQFF.

The chain couples TRBV7-2 to TRBJ2-1; no firm D call. Germline lookup yields CDR1 SGHTA and CDR2 FQGNSA. V gave up 5 bases and J gave up 12 bases, with 17 bases separating them. The CDR3 is 13 residues long. CDR3 sequence: CASSPRAALWQFF. The CDR3 DNA reads TGTGCCAGCAGCCCCCGAGCCGCGCTTTGGCAGTTCTTC. Together with reference TRBV7-2 and TRBJ2-1, the CDR3 gives the full variable domain: GAGVSQSPSNKVTEKGKDVELRCDPISGHTALYWYRQSLGQGLEFLIYFQGNSAPDKSGLPSDRFSAERTGGSVSTLTIQRTQQEDSAVYLCASSPRAALWQFFGPGTRLTVL.

In its sample, this clonotype was seen a few times. J is TRBJ2-5 and V is TRBV7-2; D unresolved. Trimming took 0 bases from V and 0 from J, leaving 8 bases between them. The CDR3 is 15 amino acids. CDR1 and CDR2 from the germline V gene are SGHTA and FQGNSA. This chain's CDR3 is CASSLAGYYQETQYF. For the CDR3, the DNA is TGTGCCAGCAGCTTAGCCGGGTACTACCAAGAGACCCAGTACTTC.

This clonotype was counted between two and nine times. V gene TRBV20-1 combines with J gene TRBJ2-7, with 7 bases identical to TRBD2. The ends lost 1 base at V and 0 bases at J; junction bases unmatched: 6. CDR1 and CDR2 (germline): DFQATT, SNEGSKA (reference sequence). There are 15 residues in the CDR3. The CDR3 loop is CSARVASGISYEQYF. CDR3 bases: TGCAGTGCTAGAGTCGCTAGCGGAATCTCCTACGAGCAGTACTTC.

This clonotype was seen only a few times. The CDR3 is CAISSRADNQPQHF. CDR3 DNA: TGTGCCATCAGCTCCCGTGCGGACAATCAGCCCCAGCATTTT. The rearrangement uses TRBV10-3 and TRBJ1-5; D ambiguous. V lost 6 bases, J lost 3 bases, and 12 bases lay in between. There are 14 residues in the CDR3. Germline V gene data show CDR1 as ENHRY and CDR2 as SYGVKD.

This clonotype was found a few times. V and J are TRBV29-1 and TRBJ1-1, with D hard to call. In germline, CDR1 is SQVTM, CDR2 ANQGSEA. There are 11 residues in the CDR3. Trimming cost V 5 bases and J 6 bases, with 10 bases left between them. The CDR3 coding sequence is TGCAGCGTTAAGGGTGCTTCTGAAGCTTTCTTT. Residues: CSVKGASEAFF.

The rearrangement joins TRBV20-1 to TRBJ2-3; tentative D call: TRBD2 (6 bases). CDR1 and CDR2 from the germline V gene are DFQATT and SNEGSKA (reference sequence). This CDR3 region has 13 residues. Trimming removed 6 bases from V and 3 bases from J, with 13 bases in between. The CDR3 here is CSARGSGTDTQYF. The CDR3 nucleotides read TGCAGTGCCCGAGGTAGCGGTACAGATACGCAGTATTTT.

This clonotype was seen a handful of times. The CDR3 is CASSLIAENEQFF. In nucleotides, the CDR3 is TGTGCCAGCAGCTTAATAGCAGAAAATGAGCAGTTCTTC. The V and J genes are TRBV7-9 and TRBJ2-1; no reliable D call. The CDR3 is 13 amino acids. CDR1 is SEHNR and CDR2 is FQNEAQ in the germline V gene (reference sequence). With 2 bases removed from V and 7 bases from J, the gap between germline ends came to 9 bases.

This clonotype was recorded a few times. This rearrangement joins TRBV20-1 to TRBJ1-1, with 7 bases identical to TRBD1. V was clipped by 3 bases and J by 1 base; unmatched bases: 5. The CDR3 consists of 14 residues. Germline V gives CDR1 DFQATT, CDR2 SNEGSKA (reference sequence). DNA for the CDR3: TGCAGTGCTAGGAGGGGGCAGGGGAACACTGAAGCTTTCTTT. Amino acid sequence: CSARRGQGNTEAFF.

This clonotype was counted a few times. The J gene is TRBJ2-1, the V gene TRBV5-1; 15 bases are a match to TRBD2. Germline CDR1 SGHRS, CDR2 YFSETQ. The CDR3 contains 15 residues. V shed 6 bases, J shed 9 bases, and the junction held 7 bases outside the gene matches. The CDR3 DNA reads as TGCGCCAGCACTCGGACTAGCGGGGGGGATGGTGAGCAGTTCTTC. Protein: CASTRTSGGDGEQFF.

This clonotype was recorded at least ten times. The J gene is TRBJ1-2, the V gene TRBV7-8; possibly TRBD1 for D (6 bases). V lost 1 base, J lost 3 bases, and 12 bases lay in between. The CDR3 covers 15 residues. Germline V gene lookup returns CDR1 SGHVS and CDR2 FQNEAQ. The CDR3 nucleotides are TGTGCCAGCAGCTTAGACCCAGGGGTCTACTATGGCTACACCTTC. Its protein is CASSLDPGVYYGYTF.